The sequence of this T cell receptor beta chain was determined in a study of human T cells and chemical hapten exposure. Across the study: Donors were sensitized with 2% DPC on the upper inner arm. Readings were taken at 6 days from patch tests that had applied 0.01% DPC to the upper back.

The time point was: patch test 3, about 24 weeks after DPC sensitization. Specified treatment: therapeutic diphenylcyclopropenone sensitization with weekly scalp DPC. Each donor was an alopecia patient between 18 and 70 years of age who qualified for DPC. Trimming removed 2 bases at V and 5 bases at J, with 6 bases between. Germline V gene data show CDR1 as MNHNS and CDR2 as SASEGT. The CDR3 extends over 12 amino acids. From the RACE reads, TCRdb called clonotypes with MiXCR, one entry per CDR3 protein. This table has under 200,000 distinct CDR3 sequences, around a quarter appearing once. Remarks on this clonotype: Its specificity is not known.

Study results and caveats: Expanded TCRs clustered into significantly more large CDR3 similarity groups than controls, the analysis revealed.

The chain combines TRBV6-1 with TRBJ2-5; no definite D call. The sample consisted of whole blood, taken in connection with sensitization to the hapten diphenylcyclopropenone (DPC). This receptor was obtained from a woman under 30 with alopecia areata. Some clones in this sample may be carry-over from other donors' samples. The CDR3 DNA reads TGTGCCAGCAGTGAATGGGTGGAGACCCAGTACTTC. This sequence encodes CASSEWVETQYF.